The next 24 T cell receptor beta chains were all read from a single sample in a study of cytomegalovirus exposure and HLA in healthy donors. Researchers ran the PCR with 60 Vbeta and 13 Jbeta primers. The table came from immunoSEQ multiplex PCR; TCRdb's copy has only in-frame clones and leaves some out. This table holds roughly 130,000 clones, about 74% found once. Sequencing was done on a sample of PBMCs. These receptors all stem from a young man in good health and CMV-seropositive.

The CDR3, as DNA: TGTGCCAGCAGCTTAGGGAGTGATTACAATGAGCAGTTCTTC. The encoded protein is CASSLGSDYNEQFF. The J gene is TRBJ2-1, the V gene TRBV7-9; D call uncertain. Trimming took 1 base from V and 4 from J, leaving 8 bases between them. Germline CDR1 SEHNR, CDR2 FQNEAQ (reference sequence). The CDR3 covers 14 residues.

This clone was picked up a small number of times. This chain links TRBV6-5 with TRBJ1-5, with 8 bases aligning to TRBD1. CDR3 length: 14 residues. Trimming at V came to 5 bases and at J to 1 base, leaving 1 base not matched to a gene. CDR1 is MNHEY and CDR2 is SVGAGI in the germline V gene. CDR3 sequence: CASSNRGSNQPQHF. The DNA for the CDR3 is TGTGCCAGCAGTAACAGGGGGAGCAATCAGCCCCAGCATTTT.

The chain has TRBV7-2 and TRBJ2-7, with 11 bases identical to TRBD2. The CDR3 has 14 amino acids. Germline loops: CDR1 SGHTA, CDR2 FQGNSA. V lost 6 bases and J lost 4; bases outside the gene matches: 5. For the CDR3, the DNA is TGTGCCAGCAGTCTTAGCGGGAGGGCTTACGAGCAGTACTTC. It translates to CASSLSGRAYEQYF.

The chain employs TRBV5-6 and TRBJ2-3; 7 bases are shared with TRBD1. Germline V lookup: CDR1 SGHDT, CDR2 YYEEEE. Trimming removed 2 bases from V and 1 base from J; junction bases left unmatched: 4. The CDR3 covers 15 residues. The CDR3 loop is CASSFIGQGTDTQYF. CDR3 DNA: TGTGCCAGCAGCTTTATCGGACAGGGCACAGATACGCAGTATTTT. The full variable domain, completed using reference TRBV5-6 and TRBJ2-3, is DAGVTQSPTHLIKTRGQQVTLRCSPKSGHDTVSWYQQALGQGPQFIFQYYEEEERQRGNFPDRFSGHQFPNYSSELNVNALLLGDSALYLCASSFIGQGTDTQYFGPGTRLTVL.

The J gene is TRBJ2-7, the V gene TRBV28; TRBD1 aligns across 7 bases. This CDR3 has 14 residues. J was trimmed by 4 bases and V by 5 bases; bases with no gene match: 8. CDR1 MDHEN and CDR2 SYDVKM come from the germline V gene. The DNA of the CDR3 is TGTGCCAGCAGTAGACTGACAGGGTCATACGAGCAGTACTTC. This sequence encodes CASSRLTGSYEQYF.

The rearrangement uses TRBV29-1 and TRBJ2-5; 7 bases match TRBD1. The CDR3 has 12 residues. The J segment lost 5 bases and the V segment lost 4 bases, leaving 4 bases of the junction unmatched. Per the germline V gene, CDR1 is SQVTM and CDR2 is ANQGSEA. The CDR3 reads CSVGTGVETQYF. The CDR3 region has the DNA TGCAGCGTTGGAACAGGGGTCGAGACCCAGTACTTC.

This chain uses TRBV19 with TRBJ2-7, with a tentative D call TRBD1 (6 bases). The CDR3 runs to 15 residues. The V gene's germline CDR1 is LNHDA and CDR2 SQIVND (reference sequence). Deletions cut 3 bases from V and 2 bases from J, with 14 bases between. CDR3: CASSISWDKTYEQYF. Written as DNA, the CDR3 is TGTGCCAGTAGTATTTCCTGGGACAAAACCTACGAGCAGTACTTC.

This clone was counted a single time. V gene TRBV9 combines with J gene TRBJ2-2, with a tentative D call TRBD1 (6 bases). Germline assignment: CDR1 SGDLS and CDR2 YYNGEE. V was shortened by 4 bases and J by 0 bases, with 10 bases between the two germline ends. The CDR3 is 15 amino acids. The CDR3 nucleotides are TGTGCCAGCAGCAAGAGGGGGTCGAACACCGGGGAGCTGTTTTTT. This encodes CASSKRGSNTGELFF.

The chain links TRBV15 to TRBJ2-7, with 15 bases identical to TRBD2. With 4 bases clipped from V and 2 bases from J, the junction kept 6 bases outside the gene matches. CDR1 and CDR2 from the germline V gene are LNHNV and YYDKDF (reference sequence). The CDR3 extends over 17 amino acids. The CDR3 region has the DNA TGTGCCACCAGCAACCCGGGACTAGCGGGAGGAACCTACGAGCAGTACTTC. Translation gives CATSNPGLAGGTYEQYF.

This clone was observed a few times. V gene TRBV2 combines with J gene TRBJ2-7, with 11 bases fitting TRBD2. Trimming cost V 7 bases and J 2 bases; bases outside gene matches: 7. CDR1 and CDR2 from the germline V gene are SNHLY and FYNNEI. The CDR3 loop spans 15 amino acids. CDR3 sequence (DNA): TGTGCCAGCACCCGACTAGCGGGAATTACCTACGAGCAGTACTTC. It yields the protein CASTRLAGITYEQYF.

This clone was counted only a few times. J is TRBJ2-2 and V is TRBV6-6; 8 bases match TRBD1. The trim removed 5 bases at V and 6 bases at J, leaving 8 bases unmatched. CDR1 is MNHNY and CDR2 is SVGAGI in the germline V gene (reference sequence). The CDR3 has 15 residues. The CDR3 here is CASSADRDVAGELFF. The DNA for the CDR3 is TGTGCCAGCAGTGCGGACAGGGATGTAGCCGGGGAGCTGTTTTTT.

This clone showed up just a few times. V gene TRBV9 combines with J gene TRBJ2-1, with D tentatively TRBD2 (6 bases). Trimming pared 3 bases from V and 2 bases from J, leaving 15 bases between. The CDR3 is made up of 16 amino acids. Looked up from germline, CDR1 is SGDLS and CDR2 is YYNGEE. The DNA of the CDR3 is TGTGCCAGCAGCGAGGGGTGGGACTGGCCCTACAATGAGCAGTTCTTC. This encodes CASSEGWDWPYNEQFF.

The chain employs TRBV28 and TRBJ2-7, with 8 bases that match TRBD1. V lost 7 bases to trimming and J lost 3 bases; unmatched junction nucleotides: 8. The CDR3 is made up of 14 amino acids. Germline V gives CDR1 MDHEN, CDR2 SYDVKM. The CDR3 is CASTSGGSFYEQYF. CDR3 sequence (DNA): TGTGCCAGCACCTCAGGGGGCTCCTTCTACGAGCAGTACTTC.

This chain links TRBV4-2 with TRBJ2-7; 7 bases map to TRBD2. With 0 bases clipped from V and 4 bases from J, the junction kept 6 bases outside the gene matches. This CDR3 contains 15 residues. Germline CDR1 reads LGHNA; CDR2 reads YNFKEQ. The CDR3 bases are TGTGCCAGCAGCCAAGAAACTAGCGTCAATTACGAGCAGTACTTC. This sequence encodes CASSQETSVNYEQYF.

The rearrangement links TRBV14 to TRBJ2-3; 7 bases map to TRBD1. Per the germline V gene, CDR1 is SGHDN and CDR2 is FVKESK. J gave up 0 bases and V 4 bases, and 4 bases lay outside the gene matches. This CDR3 spans 15 amino acids. The CDR3 sequence: CASSRDSLSTDTQYF. In nucleotides, the CDR3 is TGTGCCAGCAGCCGGGACAGCCTAAGCACAGATACGCAGTATTTT. Looking up the rest from reference TRBV14 and TRBJ2-3 gives the full variable domain: EAGVTQFPSHSVIEKGQTVTLRCDPISGHDNLYWYRRVMGKEIKFLLHFVKESKQDESGMPNNRFLAERTGGTYSTLKVQPAELEDSGVYFCASSRDSLSTDTQYFGPGTRLTVL.

The chain uses TRBV4-3 and TRBJ1-5; D is perhaps TRBD1 (5 bases). Looked up from germline, CDR1 is LGHNA and CDR2 is YSLEER. The V end lost 0 bases, the J end lost 7 bases, and 19 bases lay between the germline ends. There are 17 residues in the CDR3. CDR3 residues: CASSQEAGRVREQPQHF. The CDR3 coding sequence is TGCGCCAGCAGCCAAGAGGCTGGCAGGGTGAGAGAGCAGCCCCAGCATTTT.

The chain uses TRBV4-1 and TRBJ2-1; 9 nucleotides align to TRBD2. With 1 base clipped from V and 7 bases from J, the junction kept 5 bases outside the gene matches. This CDR3 is 15 amino acids long. Germline CDR1 is MGHRA and CDR2 is YSYEKL. Here the CDR3 DNA reads TGCGCCAGCAGCCAAGGGGGGACTAGCTTGAATGAGCAGTTCTTC. Amino acid sequence: CASSQGGTSLNEQFF.

This clone was observed once. The CDR3 sequence: CASGLGANSPLHF. In DNA form, the CDR3 reads TGTGCCAGCGGGCTGGGTGCTAATTCACCCCTCCACTTT. The chain carries TRBV2 and TRBJ1-6; D remains ambiguous. V lost 8 bases to trimming and J lost 6 bases, with 11 bases between them. The CDR3 sequence is 13 residues long. Per germline, CDR1 SNHLY and CDR2 FYNNEI. The whole variable domain, remainder taken from reference TRBV2 and TRBJ1-6, is EPEVTQTPSHQVTQMGQEVILRCVPISNHLYFYWYRQILGQKVEFLVSFYNNEISEKSEIFDDQFSVERPDGSNFTLKIRSTKLEDSAMYFCASGLGANSPLHFGNGTRLTVT.

In its sample, this clone was seen a few times. As DNA, the CDR3 is TGTGCAAGTCGCTTGGGGGGGGGAAGCCCCGGGACCCAGTACTTC. Its translation: CASRLGGGSPGTQYF. J is TRBJ2-5 and V is TRBV12-2; the D call TRBD2 from the table was never checked on the DNA. TRBV12-2 is termed a pseudogene. The CDR3 sequence is 15 residues long.

The chain joins TRBV6-6 to TRBJ2-5; 8 bases agree with TRBD2. CDR1 and CDR2 from the germline V gene are MNHNY and SVGAGI (reference sequence). The ends lost 7 bases at V and 1 base at J; junction bases unmatched: 8. CDR3 size: 15 residues. The CDR3, as DNA: TGTGCCAGCACCGCGGGCGCGGGGGGCCAAGAGACCCAGTACTTC. Translating it yields CASTAGAGGQETQYF.

The V call is TRBV7-2, the J call TRBJ1-5; the D gene is possibly TRBD1 (5 bases). The V gene's germline CDR1 is SGHTA and CDR2 FQGNSA. Deletions cut 5 bases from V and 2 bases from J, with 10 bases between. This CDR3 comprises 14 residues. CDR3 loop: CASSEGGGNQPQHF. CDR3 bases: TGTGCCAGCAGCGAGGGAGGGGGCAATCAGCCCCAGCATTTT.

The V and J genes are TRBV4-1 and TRBJ1-2; TRBD1 is a possible D gene (5 bases). Trimming took 0 bases from V and 2 from J, leaving 13 bases between them. Germline V gives CDR1 MGHRA, CDR2 YSYEKL. This CDR3 is 16 amino acids long. CDR3 residues: CASSQDRGRPNYGYTF. The DNA for the CDR3 is TGCGCCAGCAGCCAAGATAGGGGTAGGCCGAACTATGGCTACACCTTC.

This clone was observed a handful of times. A junction boundary mismatches the germline segment, possibly from a read error. The chain employs TRBV7-9 and TRBJ2-7; possible D gene TRBD1, 6 bases. The germline V gene has CDR1 SEHNR and CDR2 FQNEAQ (reference sequence). This CDR3 has 12 residues. This chain's CDR3 is CSSSYRADEQYF. CDR3 nucleotides: TGTTCCAGCAGCTACAGGGCTGACGAGCAGTACTTC.

V and J are TRBV4-3 and TRBJ1-5, with D possibly matching TRBD1 (6 bases). The germline gives CDR1 LGHNA, CDR2 YSLEER. The CDR3 loop spans 14 amino acids. Trimming took off 0 bases at V and 6 bases at J, with 9 bases between the two ends. CDR3 DNA: TGCGCCAGCAGCCAAGATCCAGGGGCTCAGCCCCAGCATTTT. Protein sequence: CASSQDPGAQPQHF.